This T cell receptor (beta chain) was captured in a study of T-cell reconstitution after alpha-beta-depleted transplantation in children. Study outcomes and limitations: Elevated TCRbeta diversity at day 60 was traced, in some patients, to surviving recipient T cells and thymic progenitors. Approximately two months post-transplant, alpha-beta T cells reportedly originated from several hundred expanded graft clones. T-cell numbers and diversity one year post-transplant derived largely from freshly generated T cells.

This clonotype has at least ten counts. The antigen is not known. TCRbeta library construction was performed incorporating unique molecular identifiers. TCRdb ran MiXCR on the PCR reads and lists one entry per CDR3 protein. The repertoire has roughly 150,000 distinct CDR3 sequences, 11% of them found once; the top ten carry about 12%. The germline V gene has CDR1 SGHRS and CDR2 YFSETQ. The CDR3 extends over 14 amino acids. Trimming took off 0 bases at V and 3 bases at J, with 10 bases between the two ends. This sample comprised PBMCs, obtained before TCRalphabeta/CD19-depleted stem cell transplant. The V gene is TRBV5-1, the J gene TRBJ2-7, with a possible D match to TRBD2 (6 bases). The receptor comes from a boy younger than 10 with acute myeloid leukemia, due to receive a stem cell transplant. The CDR3 reads CASSLEIAVYEQYF. For the CDR3, the DNA is TGCGCCAGCAGCTTGGAAATAGCGGTCTACGAGCAGTACTTC.